The next 2 T cell receptor beta chains were all read from a single sample in a study of shared clonotypes between healthy human individuals (TCRdb year 2020). The method was the immunoSEQ multiplex PCR assay. TCRdb's version of the immuneACCESS table is confined to in-frame rearrangements and falls short of the full clone set. An unresolved V gene accounts for under half of the shortfall where checked; the remainder is of unknown origin. Across this sample there are fewer than 600,000 clones, with around 75% seen only once. Under 15% of the sample is taken by the ten largest. The sample taken for sequencing was PBMCs. The receptors shown here come from a woman in her thirties or forties in good health. Some clones in this sample may be carry-over from other donors' samples.

This chain connects TRBV5-1 to TRBJ2-7, with D perhaps matching TRBD1 or TRBD2 (5 bases each). This CDR3 comprises 14 residues. Trimming took off 9 bases at V and 1 base at J, with 17 bases between the two ends. Per germline, CDR1 SGHRS and CDR2 YFSETQ. The CDR3 loop reads CATKGSGESYEQYF. DNA for the CDR3: TGCGCCACCAAGGGGTCCGGGGAGTCCTACGAGCAGTACTTC.

The chain couples TRBV29-1 to TRBJ2-5; TRBD1 might be the D (5 bases). The CDR3 is 16 amino acids. Trimming left V 0 bases short and J 4 bases short, with 18 bases between. The germline CDR1 and CDR2 sequences are SQVTM and ANQGSEA. The CDR3 coding sequence is TGCAGCGTTGAAGATCGGTGGCAGGGTAGTGGAGAGACCCAGTACTTC. It yields the protein CSVEDRWQGSGETQYF.